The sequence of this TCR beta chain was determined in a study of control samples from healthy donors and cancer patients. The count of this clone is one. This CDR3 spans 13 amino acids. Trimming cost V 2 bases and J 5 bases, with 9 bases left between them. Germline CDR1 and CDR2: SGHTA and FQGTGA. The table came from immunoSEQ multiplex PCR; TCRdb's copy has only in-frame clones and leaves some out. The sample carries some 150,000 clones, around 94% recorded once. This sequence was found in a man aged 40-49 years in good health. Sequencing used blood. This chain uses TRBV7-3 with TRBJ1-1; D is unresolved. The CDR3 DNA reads TGTGCCAGCAGCTTAGAGGGAGCGACTGAAGCTTTCTTT. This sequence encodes CASSLEGATEAFF.